A single T cell receptor beta chain is shown here with its context. Its matching antigen is unknown. Assay: immunoSEQ multiplex PCR; the TCRdb copy retains only in-frame clones and omits some. Of about 44,000 clones detected, about 87% appear once; the ten largest clones hold around half. Trimming cost V 5 bases and J 3 bases; bases outside gene matches: 14. This CDR3 has 18 residues. Per germline, CDR1 SEHNR and CDR2 FQNEAQ (reference sequence). This sample was included in a study of OX40 agonist ivuxolimab in advanced cancers. Study information: Participants could have had prior anti-PD-1, anti-PD-L1 or anti-CTLA-4 therapy, and 40% had some. Study-wide results and caveats: Normalized expansion of T-cell clones was also low for some nonresponders.

This clonotype was sampled from an adult with an advanced solid tumor such as melanoma, head and neck, liver or kidney cancer. This sample comprised CD4+ or CD8+ T cells sorted from blood, obtained in a trial of the OX40 agonist ivuxolimab. This sequence joins TRBV7-9 and TRBJ1-1; 11 bases map to TRBD1. CDR3 protein: CASSSLLDRGPTYTEAFF. The CDR3 coding sequence is TGTGCCAGCAGCAGCCTTCTGGACAGGGGGCCGACTTACACTGAAGCTTTCTTT.